What follows are 30 T cell receptor beta chains derived from one specimen sequenced in a study of OX40 agonist ivuxolimab in advanced cancers. Libraries came from the immunoSEQ multiplex PCR assay. In TCRdb, the immuneACCESS table is reduced to in-frame sequences with V and J assigned. These tables do not hold every clone; where another copy was compared, an unresolved V gene accounts for under half, and the others remain unexplained. Counted in this sample were about 82,000 clones; roughly 89% of them appeared once. The top ten constitute 0.6% to 0.7% of the sample. Sequencing used CD4+ or CD8+ T cells sorted from blood, obtained in a trial of the OX40 agonist ivuxolimab. These receptors came from an adult with an advanced solid tumor such as melanoma, head and neck, liver or kidney cancer.

The gene calls are TRBV2 and TRBJ2-3; 7 positions agree with TRBD1. Germline loops: CDR1 SNHLY, CDR2 FYNNEI. V shed 6 bases and J 3 bases; nucleotides not matched to a gene: 6. This CDR3 contains 14 residues. The CDR3 reads CASRSGTVTDTQYF. CDR3 DNA sequence: TGTGCCAGCAGGTCGGGGACAGTGACAGATACGCAGTATTTT.

V gene TRBV19 combines with J gene TRBJ2-5, with D maybe TRBD1 (5 bases). This CDR3 has 15 residues. CDR1 is LNHDA, CDR2 SQIVND, per germline (reference sequence). Trimming took off 4 bases at V and 0 bases at J, with 12 bases between the two ends. In DNA, the CDR3 is TGTGCCAGTAGTACAGGGAACAGGTACCAAGAGACCCAGTACTTC. Its protein product is CASSTGNRYQETQYF.

The V and J genes are TRBV7-9 and TRBJ1-4, with a tentative D call TRBD1 (5 bases). The CDR3 runs 16 residues. Trimming left V 5 bases short and J 1 base short, with 14 bases between. Germline V gene lookup returns CDR1 SEHNR and CDR2 FQNEAQ (reference sequence). The CDR3 protein is CASSAGSGGTNEKLFF. DNA for the CDR3: TGTGCCAGCAGCGCTGGGTCGGGGGGAACTAATGAAAAACTGTTTTTT. Combining the CDR3 with reference TRBV7-9 and TRBJ1-4 gives the whole variable domain DTGVSQNPRHKITKRGQNVTFRCDPISEHNRLYWYRQTLGQGPEFLTYFQNEAQLEKSRLLSDRFSAERPKGSFSTLEIQRTEQGDSAMYLCASSAGSGGTNEKLFFGSGTQLSVL.

The sample holds one count of this clone. The chain is built from TRBV19 and TRBJ2-3; D is perhaps TRBD1 (5 bases). CDR1 is LNHDA, CDR2 SQIVND, per germline (reference sequence). V lost 5 bases, J lost 7 bases, and 16 bases lay in between. The CDR3 runs to 14 residues. The CDR3 loop reads CASSSPDIGYTQYF. CDR3 DNA sequence: TGTGCCAGTAGTTCCCCGGACATTGGGTATACGCAGTATTTT.

The chain links TRBV5-6 to TRBJ1-3, with 7 bases identical to TRBD1. Germline trimming cut 3 bases from V and 4 bases from J; bases unmatched to any gene: 7. The CDR3 contains 15 residues. Germline-derived CDR1 and CDR2 are SGHDT and YYEEEE. The CDR3 reads CASSSGQNRGNTIYF. The CDR3 DNA reads TGTGCCAGCAGCTCGGGACAGAATAGAGGAAACACCATATATTTT.

This clone was seen a single time. The chain employs TRBV2 and TRBJ2-1; 7 bases fit TRBD1. After removal of 3 bases from V and 3 bases from J, the junction contained 2 bases not matched to a gene. This CDR3 contains 14 residues. Germline assignment: CDR1 SNHLY and CDR2 FYNNEI. The CDR3 protein is CASSDRDSYNEQFF. Here the CDR3 DNA reads TGTGCCAGCAGTGACCGGGACAGCTACAATGAGCAGTTCTTC.

V is TRBV6-1 and J is TRBJ1-1; 9 nucleotides align to TRBD1. The CDR3 loop spans 15 amino acids. V lost 6 bases to trimming and J lost 2 bases; unmatched junction nucleotides: 7. CDR1 is MNHNS, CDR2 SASEGT, per germline. In DNA form, the CDR3 reads TGTGCCAGCAGACTGCCGGGACAGGGAAACACTGAAGCTTTCTTT. Its translation is CASRLPGQGNTEAFF.

This chain connects TRBV6-6 to TRBJ2-7, with 12 bases that match TRBD2. Germline V CDR1 and CDR2: MNHNY, SVGAGI (reference sequence). With V trimmed by 6 bases and J by 2 bases, 5 bases remained unmatched. The CDR3 totals 15 residues. Here the CDR3 reads CASRRLAGDPYEQYF. The CDR3, as DNA: TGTGCCAGCAGGCGACTAGCGGGGGACCCCTACGAGCAGTACTTC.

The chain links TRBV29-1 to TRBJ2-1; 12 nucleotides agree with TRBD2. With V trimmed by 2 bases and J by 9 bases, 5 bases remained unmatched. This CDR3 comprises 14 residues. Germline CDR1 reads SQVTM; CDR2 reads ANQGSEA. CDR3 DNA: TGCAGCGTTGAACCCCGGGGACTAGCGGGTGAGCAGTTCTTC. Protein: CSVEPRGLAGEQFF.

The genes are TRBV10-1 and TRBJ2-1; TRBD2 matches 7 bases. Germline loops: CDR1 WNHNN, CDR2 SYGVQD (reference sequence). J was trimmed by 6 bases and V by 6 bases; bases with no gene match: 8. CDR3 length: 14 residues. The CDR3 spells CASSGTTIGNEQFF. In DNA form, the CDR3 reads TGCGCCAGCAGCGGGACTACAATCGGCAATGAGCAGTTCTTC.

This clone was seen just once. CDR3 in DNA: TGCGCCAGCAGCTTGGGGCACCCCACGCAGGGGCCCCAGCATTTT. As protein: CASSLGHPTQGPQHF. The gene calls are TRBV5-1 and TRBJ1-5, with D possibly TRBD1 on 5 matching bases. The CDR3 runs 15 residues. Looked up from germline, CDR1 is SGHRS and CDR2 is YFSETQ. V lost 0 bases to trimming and J lost 9 bases, with 16 bases between them.

The J gene is TRBJ2-7, the V gene TRBV5-1, with 10 nucleotides matching TRBD1. Germline CDR1 reads SGHRS; CDR2 reads YFSETQ. The ends lost 0 bases at V and 9 bases at J; junction bases unmatched: 6. This CDR3 is 14 amino acids long. DNA of the CDR3: TGCGCCAGCAGCTTGGGGACAGGGGGTCTTGGGCAGTACTTC. It yields the protein CASSLGTGGLGQYF.

The chain links TRBV5-1 to TRBJ1-4, with D perhaps TRBD1 (5 bases). The CDR3 totals 15 residues. The V gene lost 4 bases and the J gene lost 3 bases, with 13 bases spanning the gap. The germline V gene has CDR1 SGHRS and CDR2 YFSETQ. DNA for the CDR3: TGCGCCAGCAGCCCCAGGGTGTCGGCTAATGAAAAACTGTTTTTT. Translated, it gives CASSPRVSANEKLFF.

This clone was observed once. DNA for the CDR3: TGTGCCAGCAGTGAACAGGCAGGGAGTAATTCACCCCTCCACTTT. Translated: CASSEQAGSNSPLHF. The gene calls are TRBV6-1 and TRBJ1-6; the D gene is possibly TRBD1 (5 bases). Trimming pared 2 bases from V and 6 bases from J, leaving 11 bases between. The CDR3 is 15 residues long. Germline assignment: CDR1 MNHNS and CDR2 SASEGT.

The J gene is TRBJ1-1, the V gene TRBV30; 7 nucleotides line up with TRBD1. This CDR3 region has 13 residues. The germline CDR1 and CDR2 sequences are GTSNPN and SVGIG (reference sequence). V was pared by 8 bases and J by 1 base, with 7 bases of the junction left unmatched. The DNA for the CDR3 is TGTGCCATACACCGACAGGGGAACACTGAAGCTTTCTTT. It translates to CAIHRQGNTEAFF.

The J gene is TRBJ2-7, the V gene TRBV6-1; the match to TRBD1 covers 7 bases. With V trimmed by 6 bases and J by 6 bases, 5 bases remained unmatched. Germline lookup yields CDR1 MNHNS and CDR2 SASEGT. This CDR3 comprises 12 residues. The CDR3 loop is CASRQGRSEQYF. CDR3 DNA: TGTGCCAGCAGACAGGGGCGGAGCGAGCAGTACTTC.

This chain connects TRBV18 to TRBJ2-2; TRBD1 matches 7 bases. The CDR3 covers 14 residues. Germline CDR1 KGHSH, CDR2 LQKENI. J was trimmed by 7 bases and V by 3 bases; bases with no gene match: 5. This CDR3 is CASSPGQHGGELFF. CDR3 nucleotides: TGTGCCAGCTCACCGGGACAGCACGGCGGGGAGCTGTTTTTT.

V usage is TRBV5-4 and J usage is TRBJ1-1; tentative D call: TRBD1 (5 bases). V lost 5 bases and J 0 bases, leaving 11 bases between the germline ends. The CDR3 length is 14 residues. The germline V gene has CDR1 SGHNT and CDR2 YYREEE (reference sequence). CDR3 sequence reads: CASRVWDLNTEAFF. The CDR3 nucleotides read TGTGCCAGCAGGGTGTGGGACTTGAACACTGAAGCTTTCTTT.

V and J are TRBV6-6 and TRBJ1-1; tentatively, D is TRBD1 (6 bases). The length of the CDR3 is 14 residues. V was trimmed by 0 bases and J by 1 base, leaving 6 bases between them. Germline CDR1 MNHNY, CDR2 SVGAGI (reference sequence). CDR3 sequence (DNA): TGTGCCAGCAGTTACTCGACAGGGAACACTGAAGCTTTCTTT. Encoded protein: CASSYSTGNTEAFF.

V usage is TRBV18 and J usage is TRBJ2-7; D unclear. The CDR3 sequence is 16 residues long. CDR1 and CDR2 (germline): KGHSH, LQKENI. V dropped 3 bases and J dropped 0 bases, with 15 bases sitting between them. The DNA for the CDR3 is TGTGCCAGCTCACCTCTGTTCGAGTATAGCTCCTACGAGCAGTACTTC. Translation gives CASSPLFEYSSYEQYF.

The chain recombines TRBV11-3 with TRBJ2-1, with TRBD1 identical over 9 bases. CDR1 is SGHNT and CDR2 is YENEEA in the germline V gene. The CDR3 has 13 residues. J was trimmed by 9 bases and V by 5 bases; bases with no gene match: 5. CDR3 bases: TGTGCCAGCAGCCTACAGGGGGCAGGTGAGCAGTTCTTC. It translates to CASSLQGAGEQFF.

The chain has TRBV4-2 and TRBJ2-1; maybe TRBD2 (7 bases). CDR3 length: 18 residues. Germline CDR1 LGHNA, CDR2 YNFKEQ. Trimming pared 0 bases from V and 4 bases from J, leaving 19 bases between. CDR3: CASSQDGRRGGQYNEQFF. The CDR3 DNA reads as TGTGCCAGCAGCCAAGACGGTCGGCGCGGGGGCCAATACAATGAGCAGTTCTTC.

The CDR3 DNA is TGTGCCAGCAGCGCAGCCGACCTAGCGGGAGGCGATGAGCAGTTCTTC. It translates to CASSAADLAGGDEQFF. V and J are TRBV7-9 and TRBJ2-1, with 11 bases lining up with TRBD2. CDR3 length: 16 residues. CDR1 SEHNR and CDR2 FQNEAQ come from the germline V gene (reference sequence). Trimming at V came to 5 bases and at J to 8 bases, leaving 11 bases not matched to a gene. Complete variable domain (other parts from reference TRBV7-9 and TRBJ2-1): DTGVSQNPRHKITKRGQNVTFRCDPISEHNRLYWYRQTLGQGPEFLTYFQNEAQLEKSRLLSDRFSAERPKGSFSTLEIQRTEQGDSAMYLCASSAADLAGGDEQFFGPGTRLTVL.

The chain uses TRBV12-5 and TRBJ1-2; 8 bases map to TRBD1. From germline, CDR1 is LGHNT and CDR2 FRNRAP. After removal of 2 bases from V and 6 bases from J, the junction contained 8 bases not matched to a gene. This CDR3 comprises 15 residues. CDR3 nucleotides: TGTGCTAGTGGTTTGAGGGAAACAGGGGGTGATGGCTACACCTTC. Encoded protein: CASGLRETGGDGYTF. Together with reference TRBV12-5 and TRBJ1-2, the CDR3 gives the full variable domain: DARVTQTPRHKVTEMGQEVTMRCQPILGHNTVFWYRQTMMQGLELLAYFRNRAPLDDSGMPKDRFSAEMPDATLATLKIQPSEPRDSAVYFCASGLRETGGDGYTFGSGTRLTVV.

The V gene is TRBV27, the J gene TRBJ2-7, with 7 bases lining up with TRBD1. CDR3 length: 16 residues. Losses at the gene ends were 5 bases for V and 3 bases for J; bases not matched to a gene: 13. CDR1 and CDR2 from the germline V gene are MNHEY and SMNVEV (reference sequence). The CDR3 is CASSTTTRQGLYEQYF. CDR3 DNA: TGTGCCAGCAGTACTACTACGCGACAGGGTCTCTACGAGCAGTACTTC.

The chain recombines TRBV30 with TRBJ2-3, with D tentatively TRBD2 (6 bases). Looked up from germline, CDR1 is GTSNPN and CDR2 is SVGIG (reference sequence). The CDR3 is 16 residues long. The V end was cut by 7 bases, the J end by 0 bases, with 20 bases between. CDR3 amino acids: CASTASERSSTDTQYF. In nucleotides, the CDR3 is TGTGCCTCAACGGCTAGCGAGCGTTCTAGCACAGATACGCAGTATTTT. Full variable domain (rest looked up from reference TRBV30 and TRBJ2-3): SQTIHQWPATLVQPVGSPLSLECTVEGTSNPNLYWYRQAAGRGLQLLFYSVGIGQISSEVPQNLSASRPQDRQFILSSKKLLLSDSGFYLCASTASERSSTDTQYFGPGTRLTVL.

The chain has TRBV9 and TRBJ1-4; TRBD1 agrees at 10 bases. The CDR3 loop spans 15 amino acids. The junction had 2 bases not matched to a gene; V was cut back by 0 bases and J by 6 bases. CDR1 and CDR2 from the germline V gene are SGDLS and YYNGEE. DNA for the CDR3: TGTGCCAGCAGCGTAGGTGGGACAGGGGATGAAAAACTGTTTTTT. Translation: CASSVGGTGDEKLFF. The variable domain in full, with the rest retrieved from reference TRBV9 and TRBJ1-4, is DSGVTQTPKHLITATGQRVTLRCSPRSGDLSVYWYQQSLDQGLQFLIQYYNGEERAKGNILERFSAQQFPDLHSELNLSSLELGDSALYFCASSVGGTGDEKLFFGSGTQLSVL.

This clone has only one observation. This rearrangement joins TRBV19 to TRBJ2-1; perhaps D is TRBD1 or TRBD2 (5 bases each). The germline CDR1 and CDR2 sequences are LNHDA and SQIVND (reference sequence). CDR3 size: 11 residues. Between the trimmed V and J ends, which lost 9 bases and 8 bases, there was a span of 11 bases. The CDR3 DNA follows: TGTGCCAGCAATTGGGACGATGAGCAGTTCTTC. Amino acid sequence: CASNWDDEQFF.

This clone showed up just once. This chain joins TRBV5-4 and TRBJ2-3, with D tentatively TRBD1 (6 bases). The CDR3 is 16 amino acids. CDR1 is SGHNT, CDR2 YYREEE, per germline (reference sequence). Trimming pared 2 bases from V and 1 base from J, leaving 14 bases between. Here the CDR3 reads CASSFSQGLGTDTQYF. The CDR3 region has the DNA TGTGCCAGCAGCTTCTCTCAGGGGCTTGGCACAGATACGCAGTATTTT.

The rearrangement links TRBV7-9 to TRBJ1-1; no clear D gene. From germline, CDR1 is SEHNR and CDR2 FQNEAQ (reference sequence). The V end was cut by 2 bases, the J end by 0 bases, with 7 bases between. The CDR3 has 14 residues. For the CDR3, the DNA is TGTGCCAGCAGCTTATCTGGTATGAACACTGAAGCTTTCTTT. Translating it yields CASSLSGMNTEAFF.